A single sample gave rise to the 31 T cell receptor beta chains below, sequenced in a study of long-term antiretroviral therapy in people with HIV. An immunoSEQ assay, version v3.0, was performed at survey level. Profiling relied on immunoSEQ multiplex PCR, and the TCRdb table lists in-frame clones only, not all of them. The sample records approximately 24,000 clones, 87% being singletons. The material was unsorted PBMCs, obtained 1.8 years before starting antiretroviral therapy. The source is a man aged 50 to 60 with HIV.

The gene calls are TRBV2 and TRBJ1-2; TRBD1 might be the D (6 bases). Germline values: CDR1 SNHLY, CDR2 FYNNEI. The V end was cut by 8 bases, the J end by 5 bases, with 18 bases between. CDR3 length equals 14 residues. The CDR3 protein is CASGSERTVYGYTF. The CDR3 region has the DNA TGTGCCAGCGGTTCAGAAAGGACAGTATATGGCTACACCTTC.

This clone was seen only once. V gene TRBV19 combines with J gene TRBJ1-2; 12 nucleotides agree with TRBD1. CDR1 and CDR2 from the germline V gene are LNHDA and SQIVND (reference sequence). V trimming: 5 bases; J trimming: 6 bases; junction bases outside the gene matches: 10. The CDR3 sequence is 16 residues long. The CDR3 reads CASSPYAGTGGDGYTF. The CDR3 region has the DNA TGTGCCAGTAGTCCCTACGCCGGGACAGGGGGCGATGGCTACACCTTC.

V usage is TRBV6-5 and J usage is TRBJ2-4; TRBD1 or TRBD2 may be the D gene (5 bases each). The CDR3 is 13 residues long. The germline gives CDR1 MNHEY, CDR2 SVGAGI. V was trimmed by 8 bases and J by 0 bases, leaving 8 bases between them. The CDR3, as DNA: TGTGCCAGCCGGGACCTAGCCAAAAACATTCAGTACTTC. This encodes CASRDLAKNIQYF.

The V and J genes are TRBV5-6 and TRBJ1-2, with a possible D match to TRBD1 (6 bases). Between the trimmed V and J ends, which lost 0 bases and 2 bases, there was a span of 11 bases. The CDR3 contains 15 residues. Germline V lookup: CDR1 SGHDT, CDR2 YYEEEE. This CDR3 is CASSLAGGLNYGYTF. The CDR3 DNA follows: TGTGCCAGCAGCTTGGCTGGGGGGCTCAACTATGGCTACACCTTC.

This clone appeared once. The rearrangement uses TRBV13 and TRBJ1-2; possibly TRBD1 for D (5 bases). V was pared by 3 bases and J by 7 bases, with 21 bases between. This CDR3 has 16 amino acids. Germline CDR1 is PRHDT and CDR2 is FYEKMQ (reference sequence). The CDR3 sequence is CASSFLTGGTPGGYTF. The CDR3 bases are TGTGCCAGCAGCTTCTTAACTGGGGGAACCCCTGGTGGCTACACCTTC.

The chain joins TRBV5-4 to TRBJ2-5, with TRBD2 matching over 8 bases. Trimming took 4 bases from V and 6 from J; bases not matched to a gene: 11. Germline values: CDR1 SGHNT, CDR2 YYREEE (reference sequence). The CDR3 runs to 15 residues. CDR3 residues: CASSPNREGRKTQYF. The CDR3 region has the DNA TGTGCCAGCAGCCCCAACCGGGAGGGCCGAAAGACCCAGTACTTC.

The V and J genes are TRBV5-1 and TRBJ2-5; 15 bases are a match to TRBD2. The CDR3 contains 18 residues. V was clipped by 6 bases and J by 5 bases; unmatched bases: 14. Germline V gene lookup returns CDR1 SGHRS and CDR2 YFSETQ. This chain's CDR3 is CASTPGLAGGPIGETQYF. The CDR3 DNA follows: TGCGCCAGCACCCCCGGACTAGCGGGAGGGCCTATTGGGGAGACCCAGTACTTC.

V is TRBV5-1 and J is TRBJ2-7, with 9 bases fitting TRBD1. V gave up 2 bases and J gave up 4 bases; unmatched junction bases: 4. The CDR3 spans 14 residues. CDR1 and CDR2 from the germline V gene are SGHRS and YFSETQ. The CDR3 reads CASSLGTGFYEQYF. CDR3 in DNA: TGCGCCAGCAGCTTAGGGACAGGGTTTTACGAGCAGTACTTC.

V usage is TRBV11-2 and J usage is TRBJ2-7; no reliable D call. This CDR3 comprises 14 residues. CDR1 and CDR2 (germline): SGHAT, FQNNGV. The ends were cut back, 4 bases at V and 0 bases at J, with 10 bases in the middle. CDR3 amino acids: CASSSRPNSYEQYF. The CDR3 coding sequence is TGTGCCAGCAGCTCCCGTCCTAACTCCTACGAGCAGTACTTC.

This chain uses TRBV18 with TRBJ2-7; 7 nucleotides match TRBD1. Germline V gene data show CDR1 as KGHSH and CDR2 as LQKENI. The CDR3 contains 16 residues. V was clipped by 2 bases and J by 1 base; unmatched bases: 8. Written as DNA, the CDR3 is TGTGCCAGCTCACCAGTTAGCGCAGGGGGTTCCTACGAGCAGTACTTC. Its protein is CASSPVSAGGSYEQYF.

V gene TRBV11-3 combines with J gene TRBJ2-7; possibly TRBD1 for D (5 bases). The CDR3 is 16 residues long. Germline CDR1 and CDR2: SGHNT and YENEEA. The germline V and J ends were trimmed by 3 bases and 6 bases, with 21 bases remaining between them. The DNA for the CDR3 is TGTGCCAGCAGCTTCCAACATGACAGTGGCCTTAGCGAGCAGTACTTC. This sequence encodes CASSFQHDSGLSEQYF. Full variable domain (missing parts from reference TRBV11-3 and TRBJ2-7): EAGVVQSPRYKIIEKKQPVAFWCNPISGHNTLYWYLQNLGQGPELLIRYENEEAVDDSQLPKDRFSAERLKGVDSTLKIQPAELGDSAVYLCASSFQHDSGLSEQYFGPGTRLTVT.

This chain joins TRBV19 and TRBJ1-2, with 8 bases lining up with TRBD1. This CDR3 is 13 amino acids long. CDR1 is LNHDA, CDR2 SQIVND, per germline (reference sequence). Germline trimming cut 5 bases from V and 6 bases from J; bases unmatched to any gene: 5. CDR3 in DNA: TGTGCCAGTAGTCGGTACAGGGGGGATGGCTACACCTTC. Its translation: CASSRYRGDGYTF.

The J gene is TRBJ2-3, the V gene TRBV7-2; 11 bases align to TRBD2. The CDR3 is 17 residues long. The J segment lost 1 base and the V segment lost 5 bases, leaving 8 bases of the junction unmatched. Per the germline V gene, CDR1 is SGHTA and CDR2 is FQGNSA. The CDR3 DNA sequence: TGTGCCAGCAGCCCTTCCCCGGGACTAGCGGGCACAGATACGCAGTATTTT. As protein: CASSPSPGLAGTDTQYF.

The rearrangement joins TRBV7-2 to TRBJ1-5; D is perhaps TRBD1 (5 bases). The germline gives CDR1 SGHTA, CDR2 FQGNSA. This CDR3 is built from 15 residues. Trimming removed 4 bases at V and 4 bases at J, with 14 bases between. CDR3: CASSSLGPGNQPQHF. The CDR3 nucleotides are TGTGCCAGCAGCTCCCTGGGACCGGGTAATCAGCCCCAGCATTTT.

The rearrangement links TRBV5-6 to TRBJ1-1; no clear D gene. Germline-derived CDR1 and CDR2 are SGHDT and YYEEEE. The CDR3 is 13 residues long. Trimming cost V 2 bases and J 5 bases, with 10 bases left between them. CDR3 region: CASSFDGETEAFF. CDR3 bases: TGTGCCAGCAGCTTCGACGGGGAGACTGAAGCTTTCTTT.

The chain recombines TRBV19 with TRBJ1-1; a possible D gene is TRBD1 (6 bases). V lost 11 bases, J lost 11 bases, and 21 bases lay in between. This CDR3 region has 12 residues. The V gene's germline CDR1 is LNHDA and CDR2 SQIVND (reference sequence). The CDR3 DNA sequence: TGTGCCTGGAACGGGTCCGGGGGCATGGCTTTCTTT. Its protein is CAWNGSGGMAFF.

This chain joins TRBV6-7 and TRBJ2-7, with 9 positions matching TRBD1. TRBV6-7 qualifies as an ORF whose function is uncertain. This CDR3 is 13 amino acids long. J lost 4 bases, V lost 7 bases, and 5 bases had no gene match. Here the CDR3 reads CASISTGGYEQYF. The CDR3 coding sequence is TGTGCCAGCATCTCGACAGGGGGATACGAGCAGTACTTC.

The V and J genes are TRBV30 and TRBJ1-4; no reliable D call. Germline V gives CDR1 GTSNPN, CDR2 SVGIG (reference sequence). This CDR3 has 11 residues. V lost 1 base and J 8 bases, leaving 5 bases between the germline ends. The CDR3 region is CAWSGREKLFF. As DNA, the CDR3 is TGTGCCTGGAGTGGGAGGGAAAAACTGTTTTTT. Looking up the rest from reference TRBV30 and TRBJ1-4 gives the full variable domain: SQTIHQWPATLVQPVGSPLSLECTVEGTSNPNLYWYRQAAGRGLQLLFYSVGIGQISSEVPQNLSASRPQDRQFILSSKKLLLSDSGFYLCAWSGREKLFFGSGTQLSVL.

Judged by abundance, this clone is large. The chain uses TRBV29-1 and TRBJ2-7, with D unresolved. Germline V gives CDR1 SQVTM, CDR2 ANQGSEA. This CDR3 has 11 residues. V lost 5 bases, J lost 7 bases, and 12 bases lay in between. The CDR3 DNA sequence: TGCAGCGTTCTTCCCGGGCGGGAGCAGTACTTC. Encoded protein: CSVLPGREQYF.

The J gene is TRBJ2-3, the V gene TRBV5-1; 7 bases fit TRBD2. Germline values: CDR1 SGHRS, CDR2 YFSETQ. The CDR3 runs to 14 residues. Germline trimming cut 0 bases from V and 6 bases from J; bases unmatched to any gene: 4. The CDR3 protein is CASSLEAGWDTQYF. Here the CDR3 DNA reads TGCGCCAGCAGCTTGGAAGCGGGGTGGGATACGCAGTATTTT.

This CDR3 reads CASSSADRGGYGYTF. In nucleotides, the CDR3 is TGCGCCAGCAGCTCGGCGGACAGGGGTGGCTATGGCTACACCTTC. The gene calls are TRBV5-1 and TRBJ1-2; 9 nucleotides line up with TRBD1. The CDR3 covers 15 residues. Looked up from germline, CDR1 is SGHRS and CDR2 is YFSETQ. With V trimmed by 3 bases and J by 4 bases, 7 bases remained unmatched.

The CDR3 loop reads CASSFQLAGGGRETQYF. Written as DNA, the CDR3 is TGCGCCAGCAGCTTCCAACTAGCGGGAGGGGGGAGAGAGACCCAGTACTTC. The J gene is TRBJ2-5, the V gene TRBV5-1, with TRBD2 identical over 13 bases. The CDR3 has 17 residues. Trimming removed 2 bases from V and 4 bases from J; junction bases left unmatched: 8. Germline CDR1 is SGHRS and CDR2 is YFSETQ.

The chain combines TRBV19 with TRBJ2-7; D is perhaps TRBD1 (6 bases). CDR1 is LNHDA, CDR2 SQIVND, per germline (reference sequence). V gave up 4 bases and J gave up 3 bases, with 19 bases separating them. The CDR3 covers 16 residues. The CDR3 is CASSTAGTQGYYEQYF. Written as DNA, the CDR3 is TGTGCCAGTAGTACTGCCGGGACACAGGGCTACTACGAGCAGTACTTC. The whole variable domain, remainder taken from reference TRBV19 and TRBJ2-7, is DGGITQSPKYLFRKEGQNVTLSCEQNLNHDAMYWYRQDPGQGLRLIYYSQIVNDFQKGDIAEGYSVSREKKESFPLTVTSAQKNPTAFYLCASSTAGTQGYYEQYFGPGTRLTVT.

V usage is TRBV5-1 and J usage is TRBJ2-7; D may be TRBD2 (6 bases). The V gene lost 0 bases and the J gene lost 8 bases, with 18 bases spanning the gap. The CDR3 is made up of 15 amino acids. Per germline, CDR1 SGHRS and CDR2 YFSETQ. The CDR3 bases are TGCGCCAGCAGCTTGGAAGTAGCGGTTTTAACTAAGCAGTACTTC. Protein sequence: CASSLEVAVLTKQYF.

The chain is built from TRBV9 and TRBJ2-3; 12 nucleotides align to TRBD2. The germline gives CDR1 SGDLS, CDR2 YYNGEE. V lost 3 bases to trimming and J lost 3 bases; unmatched junction nucleotides: 5. The CDR3 covers 16 residues. The CDR3, as DNA: TGTGCCAGCAGCGGAAGGACTAGCGGGGTTACAGATACGCAGTATTTT. As protein: CASSGRTSGVTDTQYF.

This chain connects TRBV28 to TRBJ1-5, with D unresolved. V was cut by 6 bases and J by 4 bases, with 13 bases left in between. CDR3 length equals 14 residues. Germline-derived CDR1 and CDR2 are MDHEN and SYDVKM. The CDR3 DNA is TGTGCCAGCAGGACCACAGCGACTAATCAGCCCCAGCATTTT. Amino acids: CASRTTATNQPQHF.

V is TRBV10-3 and J is TRBJ2-3; 9 bases line up with TRBD1. This CDR3 comprises 14 residues. With 10 bases clipped from V and 0 bases from J, the junction kept 5 bases outside the gene matches. Germline assignment: CDR1 ENHRY and CDR2 SYGVKD. The CDR3 protein is CATRQGVSTDTQYF. CDR3 nucleotides: TGTGCCACCAGACAGGGGGTCAGCACAGATACGCAGTATTTT.

This chain uses TRBV5-4 with TRBJ2-1; no firm D call. The CDR3 has 14 amino acids. V was cut by 2 bases and J by 7 bases, with 13 bases left in between. Germline lookup yields CDR1 SGHNT and CDR2 YYREEE (reference sequence). The CDR3 DNA follows: TGTGCCAGCAGCTTAGAAGGCAGGCTAAATGAGCAGTTCTTC. Translating gives CASSLEGRLNEQFF.

The V call is TRBV11-2, the J call TRBJ2-3, with 10 nucleotides matching TRBD2. There are 16 residues in the CDR3. V lost 3 bases to trimming and J lost 1 base; unmatched junction nucleotides: 4. Germline assignment: CDR1 SGHAT and CDR2 FQNNGV. CDR3 DNA: TGTGCCAGCAGCTTCACCACTAGCGGGGGCACAGATACGCAGTATTTT. This encodes CASSFTTSGGTDTQYF.

The chain couples TRBV6-5 to TRBJ2-1, with 9 bases identical to TRBD2. V gave up 1 base and J gave up 9 bases; unmatched junction bases: 7. CDR3 size: 15 residues. Germline V CDR1 and CDR2: MNHEY, SVGAGI. CDR3 coding DNA: TGTGCCAGCAGTTACTGGGCTAGCGGGGCGGGTGAGCAGTTCTTC. Protein: CASSYWASGAGEQFF.

The chain has TRBV6-5 and TRBJ1-2, with 9 bases identical to TRBD1. Losses at the gene ends were 6 bases for V and 2 bases for J; bases not matched to a gene: 4. Looked up from germline, CDR1 is MNHEY and CDR2 is SVGAGI. This CDR3 is built from 14 residues. The CDR3 loop reads CASRTGQGNYGYTF. The CDR3, as DNA: TGTGCCAGCAGAACTGGACAGGGGAACTATGGCTACACCTTC.